This record looks at one TCR beta chain sequence and its context. This clonotype was counted at least ten times. Its antigen is currently not known. An end of the junction does not agree with germline; a read error may underlie this. The sample's time point, from its label and the paper: newly diagnosed GD, antithyroid drugs for less than 3 months. For both TCR sequencing and RNA sequencing, RNA was extracted from PBMCs using TRIzol. The diagnosis of Graves' disease was made according to American Thyroid Association guidelines. Patients for the study were recruited at an endocrinology department in Xi'an, China. From each patient, 7.5 to 9.5 milliliters of peripheral blood was collected into an EDTA anticoagulant tube. PBMCs were isolated by Ficoll Paque Plus density gradient separation without further T cell sorting. An Agilent 2100 Bioanalyzer and agarose gel were used to check RNA quality, and a NanoDrop 2000 was used to measure RNA concentration.

Via the germline V gene, CDR1 is SGHRS and CDR2 YFSETQ. Its CDR3 holds 13 amino acids, cysteine through phenylalanine. The kept DNA is CDR3 alone, 39 bases in frame from the first base. These data belong to a study of regulatory T cells in long-lasting Graves disease (dated by TCRdb to the early 2020s). General notes on the study: Newly diagnosed Graves' disease patients had taken antithyroid drugs for less than 3 months. Persistent Graves' disease patients were compared with newly diagnosed Graves' disease patients by peripheral blood TCR sequencing and RNA sequencing. The study took place in China and was registered as a clinical trial. A total of around 35 samples underwent TCR sequencing: about 13 from persistent and around 20 from newly diagnosed Graves' disease patients. Results the study describes overall, beyond this receptor: Compared with newly diagnosed patients, persistent Graves' disease patients had lower TCR Shannon entropy and fewer highly expanded clones, which suggests clonal expansion. More public clonotypes were shared among persistent patients (fewer than 3,000) than among newly diagnosed patients (more than 950). TRBV28, TRBJ1-2 and TRBJ2-5 were preferentially used in persistent disease, while TRBV20-1 and TRBJ2-1 were favored in newly diagnosed disease. As a limitation, the authors acknowledged that the small sample size may reduce accuracy. Sequencing and analysis were restricted to the TCR beta chain. Only peripheral blood was studied, because thyroid tissue, the primary lesion, was inaccessible.

The library was built by means of multiplex PCR. Sequencing instrument: Illumina HiSeq 4000. CDR3 regions were amplified by Arm-PCR with iRepertoire HTBI primers to construct TCR beta libraries. PCR products were gel purified before sequencing. Under the source paper's analysis protocol: A total of 62 TRBV and about 13 TRBJ segments were identified across samples and were used for gene usage analysis of CDR3 amino acid clonotypes. Filtered high-quality paired reads were merged into contigs using COPE and FqMerger. BLAST was used to align contigs to the IMGT TRBV, TRBD and TRBJ reference genes, and CDR3 was defined following IMGT. Highly expanded clones were defined as clonotypes with a frequency above 0.1%. Shannon entropy served as the measure of repertoire diversity, while the Gini coefficient captured V-J evenness. Public clonotypes were defined as clonotypes shared by more than one individual. TCRdb reworked the public reads: Q25 trimming with fastp, MiXCR clone assembly, productive beta chains retained. Each entry is one CDR3 protein sequence, shown with its most common DNA and genes. The V and J calls and clone size come from TCRdb's table, not from the authors' own analysis. Counted in this sample were 500,000 or so distinct CDR3 sequences; about 16% of them appeared once. The ten biggest clones cover more than 20% of the sample.

This sample was shared with a second study, whose subject was T cells in Graves' hyperthyroidism and ophthalmopathy. According to the second study: Graves' hyperthyroidism was defined as stable when no progression to ophthalmopathy occurred over 18 months of follow-up. Hyperthyroidism patients were aged 18 to 65 years and newly diagnosed, with disease duration of less than 2 months. The study excluded patients with uncontrolled infections, other autoimmune diseases, pregnancy or lactation. Clinical symptoms, serum thyroxine and TRAb, thyroid ultrasound, and orbital computed tomography formed the basis for the diagnoses. A first-round RT-PCR of the TCR CDR3 used the HTBI primer set with the Qiagen OneStep RT-PCR kit. Most expanded thyroid clonotypes (frequency above 0.001) were also detected in blood, a finding suggesting that blood repertoires may reflect thyroid immune responses. A 13 V-J signature model separated ophthalmopathy from stable hyperthyroidism, with about 88% sensitivity and 81.08% specificity in cross-validation and 80%/75% in testing. During validation, the model predicted progression to ophthalmopathy a median of approximately 7 months ahead of onset, with more than 60% sensitivity and about 75% specificity. TCR V-J signatures able to tell the groups apart were searched for in a discovery cohort of 95 or so patients, of whom more than 40 had Graves' ophthalmopathy and about 55 had stable Graves' hyperthyroidism. An independent validation cohort of under 20 hyperthyroidism patients and roughly 16 patients who later progressed to ophthalmopathy tested prospective prediction of ophthalmopathy. The roughly 99 discovery patients were divided at random into training and test sets in a 7:3 ratio. Thyroid tissue and blood T-cell repertoires from about 6 Graves' hyperthyroidism patients were also compared in the study. Following sampling, methimazole starting at 30 mg daily was given to hyperthyroidism patients, and high-dose intravenous methylprednisolone was given to ophthalmopathy patients. A second multiplex PCR round built the libraries, followed by size selection and purification. Sequencing of the libraries was done on an Illumina HiSeq2000 using paired-end 100 bp reads. SOAPnuke was used to process the raw data, throwing out any read that contained adapters or uncalled bases, had a mean Phred below 15, or lacked an exact constant-primer or identifier match. COPE v1.2.5 was used to merge high-quality paired reads, and clonotypes were defined as unique nucleotide sequences. MiTCR v1.1 was used to align the clonotypes against IMGT TRBV, TRBD and TRBJ reference segments. Analysis was restricted to V-J combinations with a frequency above 0.0001, which covered roughly 99% of repertoires. A TCS score was defined as the ratio between F50 (clonal expansion) and ExV (chaos), using BLOSUM62-based TCRdist between CDR3 peptides within each V-J. Welch's t-statistics and random forest reduced fewer than 550 V-J features to 10 to 15, which were used in a naive Bayes classifier (R e1071). Sample size was not statistically predetermined, and blinding of investigators to group allocation was not performed. The paper describes TCR Vbeta CDR3 sequencing of around 130 peripheral blood samples, made up of roughly 45 ophthalmopathy patients, 70 to 75 hyperthyroidism patients and around 17 progressor patients.

This TCR was recovered from a woman aged 40 to 65 with Graves disease. Donor details come from another sample of the same person, matched by shared clones. The rearrangement joined TRBV5-1 to TRBJ2-7; TRBD1 is perhaps the D gene, given 5 matching bases. The sequencing used peripheral blood mononuclear cells (PBMCs), collected at new diagnosis, from a patient treated with antithyroid drugs. The CDR3 region: CASSLRQSYEQYF. The DNA reads TGTGCCAGCAGCTTGCGACAGTCCTACGAGCAGTACTTC.